This is a list of T cell receptor beta chains from one sample in a study of graft-versus-host responses after intestinal transplantation. The data were produced by immunoSEQ multiplex PCR, yet TCRdb's version contains in-frame clones alone and is incomplete. This sample has tens of thousands of clones, with approximately 88% found just once. These TCRs are of unknown antigen specificity. The input for sequencing was unstimulated CD8+ T cells sorted from spleen or lymph node cells, taken before intestinal transplant. Source of these receptors: a human donor who received an intestinal transplant. Both conserved end residues are part of each CDR3. The D gene is left open where the match is weak. Clone size appears in some rows only: once, few, many, or a class for an expanded clone.

v_call: TRBV4-1
cdr3_length: 19
d_call: TRBD2
j_call: TRBJ2-7
clone_size: -
cdr3_nt: TGCGCCAGCAGCCAAGACCCGGCTAGCGGGGGCACCGAATCCTACGAGCAGTACTTC
cdr3_aa: CASSQDPASGGTESYEQYF

v_call: TRBV2
cdr3_length: 14
d_call: TRBD1
j_call: TRBJ2-7
clone_size: -
cdr3_nt: TGTGCCAGCACCTCGACAGGGCCTCCGTACGAGCAGTACTTC
cdr3_aa: CASTSTGPPYEQYF

v_call: TRBV4-1
cdr3_length: 15
d_call: -
j_call: TRBJ1-3
clone_size: few
cdr3_nt: TGCGCCAGCAGCCAAGCTAGTCTCTCTGGAAACACCATATATTTT
cdr3_aa: CASSQASLSGNTIYF

v_call: TRBV5-4
cdr3_length: 16
d_call: TRBD1
j_call: TRBJ2-5
clone_size: -
cdr3_nt: TGTGCCAGCAGCTTGGGATGGGACAGTCCCCAAGAGACCCAGTACTTC
cdr3_aa: CASSLGWDSPQETQYF

v_call: TRBV9
cdr3_length: 15
d_call: TRBD2
j_call: TRBJ2-7
clone_size: -
cdr3_nt: TGTGCCAGCAGCGGATATAGCGGGAGGGGCTACGAGCAGTACTTC
cdr3_aa: CASSGYSGRGYEQYF

v_call: TRBV27
cdr3_length: 14
d_call: -
j_call: TRBJ1-1
clone_size: once
cdr3_nt: TGTGCCAGCAGTTTACAGGGCACGAACACTGAAGCTTTCTTT
cdr3_aa: CASSLQGTNTEAFF

v_call: TRBV2
cdr3_length: 13
d_call: -
j_call: TRBJ1-4
clone_size: -
cdr3_nt: TGTGCCAGCAGGGGGGGGCTGGGAGAAAAACTGTTTTTT
cdr3_aa: CASRGGLGEKLFF

v_call: TRBV28
cdr3_length: 14
d_call: -
j_call: TRBJ1-2
clone_size: -
cdr3_nt: TGTGCCAGCAGTTTAGGGGGCAGCAACTATGGCTACACCTTC
cdr3_aa: CASSLGGSNYGYTF

v_call: TRBV19
cdr3_length: 14
d_call: -
j_call: TRBJ1-2
clone_size: -
cdr3_nt: TGTGCCAGTATTCCTACCGGGGAGAACTATGGCTACACCTTC
cdr3_aa: CASIPTGENYGYTF

v_call: TRBV29-1
cdr3_length: 12
d_call: -
j_call: TRBJ1-1
clone_size: -
cdr3_nt: TGCAGCGTTGGGGGTTGGGAGACTGAAGCTTTCTTT
cdr3_aa: CSVGGWETEAFF

v_call: TRBV5-1
cdr3_length: 16
d_call: -
j_call: TRBJ1-1
clone_size: -
cdr3_nt: TGCGCCAGCAGCCCGGGACTCGTGAGTGCGAACACTGAAGCTTTCTTT
cdr3_aa: CASSPGLVSANTEAFF

v_call: TRBV28
cdr3_length: 15
d_call: TRBD1
j_call: TRBJ1-2
clone_size: once
cdr3_nt: TGTGCCAGCAGAGTTTTGGGACAGGGGGCGCGGGGCTACACCTTC
cdr3_aa: CASRVLGQGARGYTF

v_call: TRBV4-1
cdr3_length: 14
d_call: TRBD1
j_call: TRBJ1-2
clone_size: -
cdr3_nt: TGCGCCAGCAGTCCTGACAGGGGGGACTATGGCTACACCTTC
cdr3_aa: CASSPDRGDYGYTF

v_call: TRBV6-1
cdr3_length: 17
d_call: TRBD1
j_call: TRBJ2-7
clone_size: -
cdr3_nt: TGTGCCAGCAGTGAAAGGACAGGGGGCCTCGTGGCCTACGAGCAGTACTTC
cdr3_aa: CASSERTGGLVAYEQYF

v_call: TRBV11-2
cdr3_length: 12
d_call: -
j_call: TRBJ1-6
clone_size: -
cdr3_nt: TGTGCCAGCAGAATAGGGGGTTCACCCCTCCACTTT
cdr3_aa: CASRIGGSPLHF

v_call: TRBV28
cdr3_length: 16
d_call: -
j_call: TRBJ2-7
clone_size: once
cdr3_nt: TGTGCCAGCTGTGAAAGGGGCCGCCGACTTTCCTACGAGCAGTACTTC
cdr3_aa: CASCERGRRLSYEQYF

v_call: TRBV7-8
cdr3_length: 14
d_call: TRBD1
j_call: TRBJ2-7
clone_size: once
cdr3_nt: TGTGCCAGCAGCGGACAGGGAGAGACCTACGAGCAGTACTTC
cdr3_aa: CASSGQGETYEQYF

v_call: TRBV27
cdr3_length: 17
d_call: -
j_call: TRBJ1-1
clone_size: -
cdr3_nt: TGTGCCAGCAGTTTATACCCCCGAGAAGGGAGGGACACTGAAGCTTTCTTT
cdr3_aa: CASSLYPREGRDTEAFF

v_call: TRBV29-1
cdr3_length: 16
d_call: TRBD2
j_call: TRBJ2-1
clone_size: -
cdr3_nt: TGCAGCGTTCCCCCATGGACTAGCGGGGGATGGGATGAGCAGTTCTTC
cdr3_aa: CSVPPWTSGGWDEQFF

v_call: TRBV6-1
cdr3_length: 15
d_call: TRBD2
j_call: TRBJ2-3
clone_size: -
cdr3_nt: TGTGCCAGCGCCAAGACTAGCGGGGAATCAGATACGCAGTATTTT
cdr3_aa: CASAKTSGESDTQYF

v_call: TRBV29-1
cdr3_length: 10
d_call: -
j_call: TRBJ2-1
clone_size: -
cdr3_nt: TGCAGCGGTGCGGGCAATGAGCAGTTCTTC
cdr3_aa: CSGAGNEQFF

v_call: TRBV29-1
cdr3_length: 14
d_call: -
j_call: TRBJ1-3
clone_size: -
cdr3_nt: TGCAGCGTTGGTACAGACATCTCTGGAAACACCATATATTTT
cdr3_aa: CSVGTDISGNTIYF

v_call: TRBV7-8
cdr3_length: 16
d_call: -
j_call: TRBJ2-7
clone_size: -
cdr3_nt: TGTGCCAGCAGCCGACCGGAAGGACTGGTTACCTACGAGCAGTACTTC
cdr3_aa: CASSRPEGLVTYEQYF

v_call: TRBV4-1
cdr3_length: 14
d_call: -
j_call: TRBJ2-1
clone_size: few
cdr3_nt: TGCGCCAGCAGCCAAGAAGTCCTAGACAATGAGCAGTTCTTC
cdr3_aa: CASSQEVLDNEQFF

v_call: TRBV5-4
cdr3_length: 13
d_call: -
j_call: TRBJ1-2
clone_size: -
cdr3_nt: TGTGCCAGCAGCTTCTTCGGGGGGGATGGCTACACCTTC
cdr3_aa: CASSFFGGDGYTF

v_call: TRBV28
cdr3_length: 15
d_call: -
j_call: TRBJ1-5
clone_size: -
cdr3_nt: TGTGCCAGCCTCCCGGTTCCCGATAGCAATCAGCCCCAGCATTTT
cdr3_aa: CASLPVPDSNQPQHF

v_call: TRBV27
cdr3_length: 15
d_call: TRBD2
j_call: TRBJ2-5
clone_size: -
cdr3_nt: TGTGCCAGCAGTTTAGCGGGAGGGCCCCAAGAGACCCAGTACTTC
cdr3_aa: CASSLAGGPQETQYF

v_call: TRBV19
cdr3_length: 15
d_call: -
j_call: TRBJ2-7
clone_size: -
cdr3_nt: TGTGCCAGTAGTATAGGATACAGCTCCACCTACGAGCAGTACTTC
cdr3_aa: CASSIGYSSTYEQYF

v_call: TRBV27
cdr3_length: 17
d_call: -
j_call: TRBJ1-6
clone_size: once
cdr3_nt: TGTGCCAGCAGTTTAATGGGGGGTGGAGGGCCCGATTCACCCCTCCACTTT
cdr3_aa: CASSLMGGGGPDSPLHF

v_call: TRBV19
cdr3_length: 16
d_call: TRBD1
j_call: TRBJ2-7
clone_size: -
cdr3_nt: TGTGCCAGTAGTATCGGGACCGGGACAGGGGCCTACGAGCAGTACTTC
cdr3_aa: CASSIGTGTGAYEQYF

v_call: TRBV5-4
cdr3_length: 14
d_call: -
j_call: TRBJ1-2
clone_size: -
cdr3_nt: TGTGCCAGCAGCGTTCCCTCAGGGTGGAATGGCTACACCTTC
cdr3_aa: CASSVPSGWNGYTF

v_call: TRBV11-2
cdr3_length: 9
d_call: -
j_call: TRBJ1-2
clone_size: -
cdr3_nt: TGTGCCAGTCAAGGCGGGAACCTTTTC
cdr3_aa: CASQGGNLF

v_call: TRBV15
cdr3_length: 14
d_call: -
j_call: TRBJ2-5
clone_size: -
cdr3_nt: TGTGCCACCAGCAGAGAGGCAGACCAAGAGACCCAGTACTTC
cdr3_aa: CATSREADQETQYF

v_call: TRBV29-1
cdr3_length: 14
d_call: -
j_call: TRBJ2-1
clone_size: -
cdr3_nt: TGCAGCGCGCTACTAGATTGGTCCTACAATGAGCAGTTCTTC
cdr3_aa: CSALLDWSYNEQFF

v_call: TRBV9
cdr3_length: 14
d_call: -
j_call: TRBJ1-5
clone_size: -
cdr3_nt: TGTGCCAGCAGCGTAGGGTCGGGGAGCCTGCCCCAGCATTTT
cdr3_aa: CASSVGSGSLPQHF

v_call: TRBV27
cdr3_length: 19
d_call: TRBD2
j_call: TRBJ2-7
clone_size: -
cdr3_nt: TGTGCCAGCGGGGGCCGCCGCGGACTAGCGGGGGCAATCTCCTACGAGCAGTACTTC
cdr3_aa: CASGGRRGLAGAISYEQYF

v_call: TRBV28
cdr3_length: 15
d_call: TRBD1
j_call: TRBJ2-7
clone_size: once
cdr3_nt: TGTGCCAGCAGTTTGGGGGACAGGGTTGGGTACGAGCAGTACTTC
cdr3_aa: CASSLGDRVGYEQYF

v_call: TRBV9
cdr3_length: 16
d_call: -
j_call: TRBJ2-1
clone_size: -
cdr3_nt: TGTGCCAGCAGCGCCCAGACAGGCAGATCCTACAATGAGCAGTTCTTC
cdr3_aa: CASSAQTGRSYNEQFF

v_call: TRBV4-1
cdr3_length: 13
d_call: -
j_call: TRBJ1-5
clone_size: few
cdr3_nt: TGCGCCAGCAGCCAAGCGGGGAATCAGCCCCAGCATTTT
cdr3_aa: CASSQAGNQPQHF

v_call: TRBV5-1
cdr3_length: 15
d_call: -
j_call: TRBJ1-3
clone_size: -
cdr3_nt: TGCGCCAGCAGCCCCAGTACAGGCTCCGGAAACACCATATATTTT
cdr3_aa: CASSPSTGSGNTIYF

v_call: TRBV10-3
cdr3_length: 12
d_call: -
j_call: TRBJ1-3
clone_size: -
cdr3_nt: TGTGCCATTGGGACATTGGAGTACACCATATATTTT
cdr3_aa: CAIGTLEYTIYF

v_call: TRBV28
cdr3_length: 17
d_call: TRBD1
j_call: TRBJ1-1
clone_size: -
cdr3_nt: TGTGCCAGCACCTACCCTACGGGACAGGGGGCTGGGACTGAAGCTTTCTTT
cdr3_aa: CASTYPTGQGAGTEAFF

v_call: TRBV19
cdr3_length: 13
d_call: TRBD2
j_call: TRBJ2-3
clone_size: once
cdr3_nt: TGTGCCAGTAGTATGACTAGCTCGGATACGCAGTATTTT
cdr3_aa: CASSMTSSDTQYF

v_call: TRBV2
cdr3_length: 16
d_call: -
j_call: TRBJ2-2
clone_size: -
cdr3_nt: TGTGCCAGCAGTGAAAGACCGGGACAGAACACCGGGGAGCTGTTTTTT
cdr3_aa: CASSERPGQNTGELFF

v_call: TRBV4-1
cdr3_length: 16
d_call: -
j_call: TRBJ2-1
clone_size: -
cdr3_nt: TGCGCCAGCAGCCCAGTGACTCTCCCCCCCTACAATGAGCAGTTCTTC
cdr3_aa: CASSPVTLPPYNEQFF

v_call: TRBV27
cdr3_length: 15
d_call: TRBD2
j_call: TRBJ2-7
clone_size: -
cdr3_nt: TGTGCCAGCAGTTCCTGGACTAGCGCAACCTACGAGCAGTACTTC
cdr3_aa: CASSSWTSATYEQYF

v_call: TRBV19
cdr3_length: 15
d_call: TRBD2
j_call: TRBJ2-1
clone_size: -
cdr3_nt: TGTGCCAGTAGTATCCCGGGACTAGTTATCGATGAGCAGTTCTTC
cdr3_aa: CASSIPGLVIDEQFF

v_call: TRBV6-6
cdr3_length: 15
d_call: -
j_call: TRBJ2-5
clone_size: -
cdr3_nt: TGTGCCAGCAGTTACTCGAACGGGGGGCGGGAGACCCAGTACTTC
cdr3_aa: CASSYSNGGRETQYF

v_call: TRBV28
cdr3_length: 12
d_call: -
j_call: TRBJ1-2
clone_size: once
cdr3_nt: TGTGCCAGCAGTTTATTCGGGGATGGCTACACCTTC
cdr3_aa: CASSLFGDGYTF

v_call: TRBV5-8
cdr3_length: 15
d_call: -
j_call: TRBJ2-7
clone_size: few
cdr3_nt: TGTGCCAGCAGCGCAAGAGGGATACAGGGTCCCGAGCAGTACTTC
cdr3_aa: CASSARGIQGPEQYF

v_call: TRBV6-6
cdr3_length: 15
d_call: -
j_call: TRBJ2-1
clone_size: -
cdr3_nt: TGTGCCAGCAGTTCCAACAGTCGAATGGGCAATGAGCAGTTCTTC
cdr3_aa: CASSSNSRMGNEQFF

v_call: TRBV27
cdr3_length: 18
d_call: TRBD1
j_call: TRBJ1-6
clone_size: -
cdr3_nt: TGTGCCAGCAGTTCCAACCGGGACAGAGAGGGGGATAATTCACCCCTCCACTTT
cdr3_aa: CASSSNRDREGDNSPLHF

v_call: TRBV15
cdr3_length: 20
d_call: -
j_call: TRBJ2-7
clone_size: once
cdr3_nt: TGTGCCACCAGCAGAGATACGGGGGACAGTAGAGGGGGGCTTACCTACGAGCAGTACTTC
cdr3_aa: CATSRDTGDSRGGLTYEQYF

v_call: TRBV5-1
cdr3_length: 15
d_call: -
j_call: TRBJ2-7
clone_size: -
cdr3_nt: TGCGCCAGCAGCTTGGACAGGGCCTCGACCTACGAGCAGTACTTC
cdr3_aa: CASSLDRASTYEQYF

v_call: TRBV13
cdr3_length: 17
d_call: -
j_call: TRBJ1-2
clone_size: -
cdr3_nt: TGTGCCAGCAGCTTAGAGACTGATCTCGGGGTTTGGGATGGCTACACCTTC
cdr3_aa: CASSLETDLGVWDGYTF